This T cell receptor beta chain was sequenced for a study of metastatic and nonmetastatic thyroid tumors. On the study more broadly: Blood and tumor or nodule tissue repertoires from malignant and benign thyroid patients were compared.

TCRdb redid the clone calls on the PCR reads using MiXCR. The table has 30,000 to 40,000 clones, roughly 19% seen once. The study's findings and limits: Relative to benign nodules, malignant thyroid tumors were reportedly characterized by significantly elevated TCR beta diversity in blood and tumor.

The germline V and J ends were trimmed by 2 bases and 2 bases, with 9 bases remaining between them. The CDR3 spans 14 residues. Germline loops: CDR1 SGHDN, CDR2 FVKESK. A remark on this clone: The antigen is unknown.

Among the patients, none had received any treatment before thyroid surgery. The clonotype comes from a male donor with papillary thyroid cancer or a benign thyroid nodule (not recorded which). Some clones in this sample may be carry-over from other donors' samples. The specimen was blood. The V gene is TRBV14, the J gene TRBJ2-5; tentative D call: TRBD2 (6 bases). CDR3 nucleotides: TGTGCCAGCAGCCAATTAGCGGTTCAAGAGACCCAGTACTTC. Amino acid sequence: CASSQLAVQETQYF.